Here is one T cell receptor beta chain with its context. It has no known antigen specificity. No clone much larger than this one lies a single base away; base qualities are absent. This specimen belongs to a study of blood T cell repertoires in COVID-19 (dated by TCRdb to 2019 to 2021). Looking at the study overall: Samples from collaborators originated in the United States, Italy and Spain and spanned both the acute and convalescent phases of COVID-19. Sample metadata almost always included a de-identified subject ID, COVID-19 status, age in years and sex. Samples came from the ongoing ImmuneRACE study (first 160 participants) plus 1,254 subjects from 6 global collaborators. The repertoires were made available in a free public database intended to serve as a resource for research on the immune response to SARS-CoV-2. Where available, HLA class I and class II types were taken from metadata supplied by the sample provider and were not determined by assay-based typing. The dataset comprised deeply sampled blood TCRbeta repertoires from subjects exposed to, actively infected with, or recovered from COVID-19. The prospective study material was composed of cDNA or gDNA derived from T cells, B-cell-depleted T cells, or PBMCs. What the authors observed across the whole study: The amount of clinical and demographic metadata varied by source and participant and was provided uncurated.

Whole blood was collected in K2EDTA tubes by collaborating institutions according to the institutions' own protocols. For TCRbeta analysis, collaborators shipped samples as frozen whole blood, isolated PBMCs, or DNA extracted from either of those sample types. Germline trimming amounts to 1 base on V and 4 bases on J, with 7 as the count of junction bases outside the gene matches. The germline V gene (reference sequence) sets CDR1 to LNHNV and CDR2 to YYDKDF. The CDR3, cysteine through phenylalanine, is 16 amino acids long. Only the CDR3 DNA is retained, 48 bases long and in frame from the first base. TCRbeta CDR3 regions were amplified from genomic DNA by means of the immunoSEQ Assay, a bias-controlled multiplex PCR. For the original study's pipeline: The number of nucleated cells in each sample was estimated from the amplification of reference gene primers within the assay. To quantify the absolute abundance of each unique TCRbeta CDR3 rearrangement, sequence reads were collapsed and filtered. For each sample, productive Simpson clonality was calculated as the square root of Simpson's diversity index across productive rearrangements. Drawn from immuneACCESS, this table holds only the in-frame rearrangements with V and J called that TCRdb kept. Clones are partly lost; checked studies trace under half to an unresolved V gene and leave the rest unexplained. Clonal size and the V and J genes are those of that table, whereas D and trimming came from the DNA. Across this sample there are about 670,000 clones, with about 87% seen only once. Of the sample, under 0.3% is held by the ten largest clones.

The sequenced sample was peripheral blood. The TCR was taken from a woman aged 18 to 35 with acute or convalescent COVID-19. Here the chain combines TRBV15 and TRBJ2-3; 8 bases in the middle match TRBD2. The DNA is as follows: TGTGCCACCAGCAGAGGGATTAGCGGGGAAGCAGATACGCAGTATTTT. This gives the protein CATSRGISGEADTQYF.